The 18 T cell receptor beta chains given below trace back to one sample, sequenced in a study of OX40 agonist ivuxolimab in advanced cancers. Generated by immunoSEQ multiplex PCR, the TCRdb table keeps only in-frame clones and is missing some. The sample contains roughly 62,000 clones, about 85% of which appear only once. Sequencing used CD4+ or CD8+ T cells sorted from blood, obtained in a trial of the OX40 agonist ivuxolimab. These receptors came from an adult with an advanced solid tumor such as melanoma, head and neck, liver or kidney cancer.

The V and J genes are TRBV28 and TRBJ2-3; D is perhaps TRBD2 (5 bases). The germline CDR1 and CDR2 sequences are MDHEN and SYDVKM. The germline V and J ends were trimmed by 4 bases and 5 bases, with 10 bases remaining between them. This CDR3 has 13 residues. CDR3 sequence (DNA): TGTGCCAGCAGTTATTATCGGGGAGATACGCAGTATTTT. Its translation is CASSYYRGDTQYF.

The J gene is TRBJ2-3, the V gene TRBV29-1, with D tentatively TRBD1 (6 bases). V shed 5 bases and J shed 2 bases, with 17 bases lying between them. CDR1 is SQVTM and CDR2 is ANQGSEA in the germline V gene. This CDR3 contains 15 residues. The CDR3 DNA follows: TGCAGCGTTCACCGGGACACCGAATTCACAGATACGCAGTATTTT. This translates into CSVHRDTEFTDTQYF.

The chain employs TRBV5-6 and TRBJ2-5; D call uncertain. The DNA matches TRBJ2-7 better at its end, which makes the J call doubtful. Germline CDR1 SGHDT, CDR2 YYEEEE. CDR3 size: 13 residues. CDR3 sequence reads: CASSFAPSNEQYF. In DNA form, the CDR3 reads TGTGCCAGCAGCTTCGCCCCCAGCAACGAGCAGTACTTC.

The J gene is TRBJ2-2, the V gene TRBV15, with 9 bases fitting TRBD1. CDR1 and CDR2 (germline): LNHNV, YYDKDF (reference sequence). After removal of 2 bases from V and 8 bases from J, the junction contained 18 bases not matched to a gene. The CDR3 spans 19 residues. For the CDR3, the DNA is TGTGCCACCAGCAGATCCTTTGCCGGGACAGGGATGATGTCGGGGGAGCTGTTTTTT. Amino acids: CATSRSFAGTGMMSGELFF. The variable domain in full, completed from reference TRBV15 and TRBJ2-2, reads DAMVIQNPRYQVTQFGKPVTLSCSQTLNHNVMYWYQQKSSQAPKLLFHYYDKDFNNEADTPDNFQSRRPNTSFCFLDIRSPGLGDTAMYLCATSRSFAGTGMMSGELFFGEGSRLTVL.

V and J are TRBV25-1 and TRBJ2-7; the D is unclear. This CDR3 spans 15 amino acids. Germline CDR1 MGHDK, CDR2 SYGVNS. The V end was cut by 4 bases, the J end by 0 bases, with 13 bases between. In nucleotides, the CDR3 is TGTGCCAGCAGTGGTGGACCTTGGGGCTCCTACGAGCAGTACTTC. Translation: CASSGGPWGSYEQYF.

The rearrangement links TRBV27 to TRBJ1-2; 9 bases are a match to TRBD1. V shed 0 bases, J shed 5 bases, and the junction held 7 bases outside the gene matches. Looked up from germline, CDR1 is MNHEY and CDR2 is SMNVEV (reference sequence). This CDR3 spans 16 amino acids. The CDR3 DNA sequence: TGTGCCAGCAGTTTATCCTCCGGGACAGGGAATTATGGCTACACCTTC. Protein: CASSLSSGTGNYGYTF.

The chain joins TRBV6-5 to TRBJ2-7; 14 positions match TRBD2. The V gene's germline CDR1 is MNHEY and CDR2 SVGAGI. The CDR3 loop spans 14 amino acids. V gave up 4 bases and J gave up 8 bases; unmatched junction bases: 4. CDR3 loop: CASSSGTSGRKQYF. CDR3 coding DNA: TGTGCCAGCAGTTCCGGGACTAGCGGGAGAAAGCAGTACTTC.

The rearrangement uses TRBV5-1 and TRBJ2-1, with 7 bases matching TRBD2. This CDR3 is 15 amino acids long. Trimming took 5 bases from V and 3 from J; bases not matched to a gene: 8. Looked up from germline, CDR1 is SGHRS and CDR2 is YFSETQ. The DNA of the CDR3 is TGCGCCAGCAGTCCCCTAGCGGAGAGCTACAATGAGCAGTTCTTC. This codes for CASSPLAESYNEQFF.

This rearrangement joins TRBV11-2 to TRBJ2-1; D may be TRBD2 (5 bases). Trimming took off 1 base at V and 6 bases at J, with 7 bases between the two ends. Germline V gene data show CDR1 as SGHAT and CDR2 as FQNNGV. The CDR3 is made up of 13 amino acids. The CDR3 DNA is TGTGCCAGCAGCTTAGGGCTAGCCAATGAGCAGTTCTTC. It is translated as CASSLGLANEQFF.

CDR3 sequence: CASSLEATSEQYF. CDR3 coding DNA: TGCGCCAGCAGCCTAGAAGCGACTTCCGAGCAGTACTTC. The rearrangement joins TRBV5-1 to TRBJ2-7; no reliable D call. The V end lost 4 bases, the J end lost 6 bases, and 14 bases lay between the germline ends. CDR1 is SGHRS, CDR2 YFSETQ, per germline. The CDR3 totals 13 residues.

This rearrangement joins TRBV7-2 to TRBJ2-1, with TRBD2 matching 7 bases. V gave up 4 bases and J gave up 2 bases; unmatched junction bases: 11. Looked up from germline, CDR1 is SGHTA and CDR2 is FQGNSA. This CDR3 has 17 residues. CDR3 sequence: CASSSHVRGGPYNEQFF. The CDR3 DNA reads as TGTGCCAGCAGCTCGCATGTTCGGGGAGGGCCCTACAATGAGCAGTTCTTC.

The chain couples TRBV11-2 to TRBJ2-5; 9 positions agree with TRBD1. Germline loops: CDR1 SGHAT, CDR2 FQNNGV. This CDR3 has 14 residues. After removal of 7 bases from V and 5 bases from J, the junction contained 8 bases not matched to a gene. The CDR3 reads CASNSGTGMETQYF. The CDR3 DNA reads TGTGCCAGCAACTCCGGGACAGGGATGGAGACCCAGTACTTC.

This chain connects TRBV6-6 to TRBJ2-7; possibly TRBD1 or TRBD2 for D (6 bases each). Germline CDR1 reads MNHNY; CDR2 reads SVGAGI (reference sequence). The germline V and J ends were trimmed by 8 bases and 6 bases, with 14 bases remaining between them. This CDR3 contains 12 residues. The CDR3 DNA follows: TGTGCCAGCGGGGGGCAGGGCGGCGAGCAGTACTTC. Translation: CASGGQGGEQYF.

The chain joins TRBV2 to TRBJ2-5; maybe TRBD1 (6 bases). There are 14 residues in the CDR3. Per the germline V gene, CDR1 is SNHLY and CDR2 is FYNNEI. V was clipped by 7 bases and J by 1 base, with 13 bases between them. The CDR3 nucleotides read TGTGCCAGCAACAGTATGGACAGCCAAGAGACCCAGTACTTC. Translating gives CASNSMDSQETQYF.

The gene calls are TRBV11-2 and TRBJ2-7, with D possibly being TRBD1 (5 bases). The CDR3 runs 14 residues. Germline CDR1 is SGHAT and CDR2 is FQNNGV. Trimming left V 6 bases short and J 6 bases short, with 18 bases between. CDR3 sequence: CASSPLGVQGEQYF. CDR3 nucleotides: TGTGCCAGCAGTCCCTTAGGGGTCCAAGGCGAGCAGTACTTC.

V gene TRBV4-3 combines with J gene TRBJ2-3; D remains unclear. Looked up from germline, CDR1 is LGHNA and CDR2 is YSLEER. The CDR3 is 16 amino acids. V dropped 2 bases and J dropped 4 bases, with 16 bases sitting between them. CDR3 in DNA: TGCGCCAGCAGCCAACACGTCATGACCGCGTCAGATACGCAGTATTTT. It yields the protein CASSQHVMTASDTQYF.

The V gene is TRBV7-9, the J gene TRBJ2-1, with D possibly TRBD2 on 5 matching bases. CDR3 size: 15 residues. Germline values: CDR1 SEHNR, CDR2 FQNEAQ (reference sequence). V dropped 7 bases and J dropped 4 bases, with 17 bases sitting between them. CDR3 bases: TGTGCCAGCACCAGCGGAGCGGCACCATACAATGAGCAGTTCTTC. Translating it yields CASTSGAAPYNEQFF.

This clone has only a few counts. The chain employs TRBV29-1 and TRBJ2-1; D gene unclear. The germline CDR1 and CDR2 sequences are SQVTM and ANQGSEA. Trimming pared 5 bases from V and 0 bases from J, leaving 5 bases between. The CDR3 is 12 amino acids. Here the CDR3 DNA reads TGCAGCGTTCGCAGCTCCTACAATGAGCAGTTCTTC. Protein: CSVRSSYNEQFF.